These 28 T cell receptor beta chains were all obtained from the same sample, sequenced in a study of blood T cell repertoires in COVID-19. Data came from immunoSEQ multiplex PCR; TCRdb stores just in-frame clones and leaves some out. The sample lists roughly 250,000 clones, approximately 89% seen once, with around 9.5% in the top ten. Sequencing was carried out using peripheral blood. Receptors originate from a man aged 40-49 years who had recovered from COVID-19.

The chain carries TRBV9 and TRBJ1-2, with 7 bases matching TRBD1. V lost 6 bases to trimming and J lost 4 bases; unmatched junction nucleotides: 6. Germline assignment: CDR1 SGDLS and CDR2 YYNGEE. The CDR3 runs 13 residues. CDR3 protein: CASTRQGLYGYTF. CDR3 in DNA: TGTGCCAGCACCAGACAGGGTCTCTATGGCTACACCTTC.

This clone was recorded only once. The V and J genes are TRBV6-7 and TRBJ1-2, with a weak D call TRBD1 (5 bases). TRBV6-7 is flagged as an ORF with uncertain function. The CDR3 sequence is 17 residues long. Trimming shortened V by 0 bases and J by 6 bases, and 20 bases separated the two germline ends. CDR3 nucleotides: TGTGCCAGCAGTTACTCGCGGTGTAGGCAGGGTTGGGATGGCTACACCTTC. Its protein product is CASSYSRCRQGWDGYTF.

This rearrangement joins TRBV3-1 (or the pseudogene TRBV3-2) to TRBJ2-7; maybe TRBD2 (5 bases). V was trimmed by 3 bases and J by 5 bases, leaving 20 bases between them. The CDR3 loop spans 16 amino acids. The germline gives CDR1 LGHDT, CDR2 YNNKEL (reference sequence). CDR3 bases: TGTGCCAGCAGCCAGCTGGGTTTGTTGGGGAGAAACGAGCAGTACTTC. Its translation is CASSQLGLLGRNEQYF.

The chain links TRBV4-2 to TRBJ2-7, with TRBD1 matching 11 bases. This CDR3 is 15 amino acids long. From germline, CDR1 is LGHNA and CDR2 YNFKEQ. The V gene end was trimmed by 1 base and the J gene end by 5 bases; junction bases not matched to a gene: 4. CDR3 nucleotide sequence: TGTGCCAGCAGCCAAGCCGGGACAGGGGGACACGAGCAGTACTTC. This codes for CASSQAGTGGHEQYF.

The chain uses TRBV19 and TRBJ1-6; a possible D gene is TRBD1 (5 bases). This CDR3 spans 16 amino acids. Trimming stripped 5 bases from V and 1 base from J, with 12 bases between. Germline-derived CDR1 and CDR2 are LNHDA and SQIVND (reference sequence). The CDR3 spells CASSDRRASYNSPLHF. CDR3 in DNA: TGTGCCAGTAGTGACCGCAGGGCGTCCTATAATTCACCCCTCCACTTT.

This chain connects TRBV4-1 to TRBJ2-5; D not certain. This CDR3 is built from 13 residues. Trimming cost V 1 base and J 4 bases, with 7 bases left between them. Germline V gene sequence: CDR1 MGHRA, CDR2 YSYEKL. The CDR3 nucleotides are TGCGCCAGCAGCCAAGTGCGTATAGAGACCCAGTACTTC. Protein sequence: CASSQVRIETQYF.

V is TRBV30 and J is TRBJ2-1; 7 positions agree with TRBD2. The CDR3 contains 15 residues. After removal of 0 bases from V and 9 bases from J, the junction contained 11 bases not matched to a gene. Germline V gives CDR1 GTSNPN, CDR2 SVGIG (reference sequence). The CDR3 coding sequence is TGTGCCTGGAGTGTTCGTCGGCGGGGGACTGTTGAGCAGTTCTTC. Protein sequence: CAWSVRRRGTVEQFF.

The rearrangement links TRBV9 to TRBJ2-5, with D possibly matching TRBD2 (6 bases). Trimming took off 4 bases at V and 5 bases at J, with 18 bases between the two ends. Looked up from germline, CDR1 is SGDLS and CDR2 is YYNGEE. CDR3 length: 15 residues. This CDR3 reads CASSPQVGAGETQYF. DNA of the CDR3: TGTGCCAGCAGCCCTCAGGTAGGGGCGGGGGAGACCCAGTACTTC.

The rearrangement uses TRBV19 and TRBJ1-1; 9 bases line up with TRBD1. The CDR3 extends over 15 amino acids. The germline gives CDR1 LNHDA, CDR2 SQIVND (reference sequence). With V trimmed by 6 bases and J by 2 bases, 7 bases remained unmatched. For the CDR3, the DNA is TGTGCCAGTAGACGACAGGGGGGGTTAAACACTGAAGCTTTCTTT. Translation gives CASRRQGGLNTEAFF.

CDR3 residues: CASSLEAGTYYKEKLFF. The CDR3 DNA follows: TGTGCCAGCAGCTTAGAGGCAGGGACTTATTATAAGGAAAAACTGTTTTTT. The gene calls are TRBV7-9 and TRBJ1-4; D possibly corresponds to TRBD1 (5 bases). Germline values: CDR1 SEHNR, CDR2 FQNEAQ (reference sequence). V gave up 1 base and J gave up 8 bases, with 20 bases separating them. The CDR3 covers 17 residues.

The rearrangement uses TRBV6-5 and TRBJ2-7, with TRBD1 identical over 11 bases. CDR1 is MNHEY, CDR2 SVGAGI, per germline. CDR3 size: 15 residues. The V gene end was trimmed by 2 bases and the J gene end by 3 bases; junction bases not matched to a gene: 3. The CDR3: CASSYRDRGDYEQYF. The CDR3 coding sequence is TGTGCCAGCAGTTACCGGGACAGGGGGGACTACGAGCAGTACTTC.

In this sample, this clone turned up a few times. CDR3 bases: TGTGCCAGCAGTTTATCGAGGCGGAGCTCCTACAATGAGCAGTTCTTC. It yields the protein CASSLSRRSSYNEQFF. J is TRBJ2-1 and V is TRBV27; no firm D call. V was pared by 0 bases and J by 0 bases, with 9 bases between. The CDR3 is made up of 16 amino acids. Germline V gene sequence: CDR1 MNHEY, CDR2 SMNVEV (reference sequence).

This chain connects TRBV6-2 or TRBV6-3 to TRBJ2-1; the match to TRBD2 covers 7 bases. Germline assignment: CDR1 MNHEY and CDR2 SVGEGT. Germline trimming cut 4 bases from V and 4 bases from J; bases unmatched to any gene: 22. This CDR3 region has 20 residues. The CDR3 is CASSWQGGYSRLASYNEQFF. The CDR3 DNA sequence: TGTGCCAGCAGTTGGCAGGGAGGGTATTCCAGACTAGCCTCGTACAATGAGCAGTTCTTC.

The J gene is TRBJ2-7, the V gene TRBV24-1; TRBD2 might be the D (5 bases). V was cut by 4 bases and J by 0 bases, with 12 bases left in between. CDR3 size: 15 residues. Per germline, CDR1 KGHDR and CDR2 SFDVKD. The chain's CDR3 is CATSETGIRSYEQYF. For the CDR3, the DNA is TGTGCCACCAGTGAGACCGGGATCCGCTCCTACGAGCAGTACTTC.

The genes are TRBV9 and TRBJ2-3; D is ambiguous. The V end was cut by 2 bases, the J end by 0 bases, with 7 bases between. The CDR3 is 14 amino acids. From germline, CDR1 is SGDLS and CDR2 YYNGEE. Here the CDR3 reads CASSVYSSTDTQYF. Written as DNA, the CDR3 is TGTGCCAGCAGCGTCTACAGCAGCACAGATACGCAGTATTTT.

V and J are TRBV7-2 and TRBJ2-3; D may be TRBD1 (5 bases). The CDR3 contains 15 residues. Between the trimmed V and J ends, which lost 4 bases and 0 bases, there was a span of 11 bases. Germline V CDR1 and CDR2: SGHTA, FQGNSA. The CDR3 bases are TGTGCCAGCAGCTCGCAGGGAAGCAGCACAGATACGCAGTATTTT. It codes for CASSSQGSSTDTQYF.

The CDR3 protein is CASSPSGQSTDTQYF. Written as DNA, the CDR3 is TGTGCCAGCAGTCCATCGGGACAGTCCACAGATACGCAGTATTTT. The chain couples TRBV2 to TRBJ2-3; 7 positions agree with TRBD1. Looked up from germline, CDR1 is SNHLY and CDR2 is FYNNEI. The CDR3 covers 15 residues. Unmatched junction bases numbered 7, after V lost 5 bases and J lost 2 bases. Filled out from reference TRBV2 and TRBJ2-3, the complete variable domain reads EPEVTQTPSHQVTQMGQEVILRCVPISNHLYFYWYRQILGQKVEFLVSFYNNEISEKSEIFDDQFSVERPDGSNFTLKIRSTKLEDSAMYFCASSPSGQSTDTQYFGPGTRLTVL.

The rearrangement uses TRBV27 and TRBJ1-5, with D unclear. The CDR3 runs to 13 residues. Trimming removed 5 bases from V and 5 bases from J, with 10 bases in between. Germline V lookup: CDR1 MNHEY, CDR2 SMNVEV (reference sequence). The CDR3 DNA follows: TGTGCCAGCAGTCCGAGGGCGGATCAGCCCCAGCATTTT. Translated: CASSPRADQPQHF.

The chain joins TRBV4-3 to TRBJ2-1; 11 bases map to TRBD2. Germline trimming cut 3 bases from V and 7 bases from J; bases unmatched to any gene: 8. Germline CDR1 is LGHNA and CDR2 is YSLEER. The CDR3 is made up of 16 amino acids. The DNA for the CDR3 is TGCGCCAGCAGCCAGGGTAGCGGGAGGGGGCTAAATGAGCAGTTCTTC. Translating gives CASSQGSGRGLNEQFF.

The rearrangement uses TRBV11-2 and TRBJ2-7; 14 bases are shared with TRBD2. There are 18 residues in the CDR3. The V and J ends lost 1 base and 0 bases, in that order; junction bases with no gene match: 5. The germline gives CDR1 SGHAT, CDR2 FQNNGV. The CDR3 loop reads CASSLATSGGVSSYEQYF. CDR3 nucleotides: TGTGCCAGCAGCTTAGCGACTAGCGGGGGGGTCAGCTCCTACGAGCAGTACTTC.

This sequence joins TRBV4-1 and TRBJ2-3; D not certain. The CDR3 length is 16 residues. The ends were cut back, 0 bases at V and 2 bases at J, with 12 bases in the middle. Looked up from germline, CDR1 is MGHRA and CDR2 is YSYEKL. The CDR3 DNA is TGCGCCAGCAGCCAAGAACTGATGCGGTACACAGATACGCAGTATTTT. It is translated as CASSQELMRYTDTQYF.

CDR3: CASTVSLASSYNEQFF. In DNA form, the CDR3 reads TGTGCCAGCACCGTTTCGCTAGCGTCCTCCTACAATGAGCAGTTCTTC. This chain links TRBV9 with TRBJ2-1; D may be TRBD2 (6 bases). The CDR3 contains 16 residues. V lost 6 bases and J lost 0, with 16 bases in between. Germline V gene data show CDR1 as SGDLS and CDR2 as YYNGEE.

The CDR3 is CASSPLNRGNTGELFF. The CDR3 nucleotides read TGCGCCAGCAGCCCCCTGAACAGGGGGAACACCGGGGAGCTGTTTTTT. The V and J genes are TRBV5-1 and TRBJ2-2; TRBD1 matches 7 bases. The junction had 7 bases not matched to a gene; V was cut back by 4 bases and J by 1 base. Per the germline V gene, CDR1 is SGHRS and CDR2 is YFSETQ. The CDR3 is 16 amino acids. The full variable domain, with the rest looked up from reference TRBV5-1 and TRBJ2-2, is KAGVTQTPRYLIKTRGQQVTLSCSPISGHRSVSWYQQTPGQGLQFLFEYFSETQRNKGNFPGRFSGRQFSNSRSEMNVSTLELGDSALYLCASSPLNRGNTGELFFGEGSRLTVL.

The chain links TRBV24-1 to TRBJ2-2, with D uncertain. CDR3 length: 14 amino acids. CDR1 KGHDR and CDR2 SFDVKD come from the germline V gene. V lost 9 bases and J 3 bases, leaving 13 bases between the germline ends. CDR3 in amino acids: CATSPRWYTGELFF. The CDR3 DNA reads TGTGCCACCTCCCCTCGGTGGTACACCGGGGAGCTGTTTTTT.

This clone appeared a single time. This chain links TRBV14 with TRBJ1-3, with TRBD1 matching 8 bases. This CDR3 comprises 16 residues. With V trimmed by 5 bases and J by 3 bases, 9 bases remained unmatched. Germline CDR1 SGHDN, CDR2 FVKESK. CDR3 sequence (DNA): TGTGCCAGCAGCGGTAACAGGGGGGTGCTTGGAAACACCATATATTTT. Residues: CASSGNRGVLGNTIYF.

The chain carries TRBV5-4 and TRBJ2-5, with 10 bases fitting TRBD1. V dropped 4 bases and J dropped 5; count of bases not matched to a gene: 11. CDR1 and CDR2 from the germline V gene are SGHNT and YYREEE (reference sequence). The CDR3 totals 16 residues. CDR3 residues: CASSPTGDRGYETQYF. CDR3 DNA sequence: TGTGCCAGCAGCCCCACAGGGGACAGGGGTTATGAGACCCAGTACTTC.

This chain uses TRBV4-3 with TRBJ2-7; 12 bases map to TRBD2. The V and J ends lost 2 bases and 2 bases, in that order; junction bases with no gene match: 1. Germline CDR1 reads LGHNA; CDR2 reads YSLEER. The CDR3 has 15 amino acids. The CDR3 spells CASSQLAGGTYEQYF. The CDR3 bases are TGCGCCAGCAGCCAACTAGCGGGAGGGACCTACGAGCAGTACTTC.

The chain joins TRBV12-3 or TRBV12-4 to TRBJ1-1, with 7 bases fitting TRBD1. CDR3 length: 13 amino acids. Losses at the gene ends were 5 bases for V and 6 bases for J; bases not matched to a gene: 6. CDR3 sequence reads: CASSKFQGAEAFF. Here the CDR3 DNA reads TGTGCCAGCAGTAAATTCCAGGGGGCTGAAGCTTTCTTT.